A single sample gave rise to the 5 T cell receptor beta chains below, sequenced in a study of shared clonotypes between healthy human individuals. The protocol was immunoSEQ multiplex PCR, while the TCRdb copy is restricted to in-frame clones and leaves out a portion. The data hold a few hundred thousand clones, with around 77% observed a single time. Sequencing was done on a sample of PBMCs. All receptors come from a woman aged 40 to 50 in good health. Some clones in this sample may be carry-over from other donors' samples.

The chain has TRBV30 and TRBJ2-7; 11 bases match TRBD1. In germline, CDR1 is GTSNPN, CDR2 SVGIG (reference sequence). After removal of 1 base from V and 7 bases from J, the junction contained 6 bases not matched to a gene. This CDR3 comprises 14 residues. This chain's CDR3 is CAWSGGQGASEQYF. DNA for the CDR3: TGTGCCTGGAGTGGAGGACAGGGGGCTAGTGAGCAGTACTTC.

Only a few counts were recorded for this clone. The rearrangement links TRBV5-6 to TRBJ2-5; 7 bases are shared with TRBD2. Per germline, CDR1 SGHDT and CDR2 YYEEEE. The CDR3 has 14 residues. V shed 2 bases, J shed 5 bases, and the junction held 6 bases outside the gene matches. This CDR3 is CASSFAGEGETQYF. The CDR3 nucleotides read TGTGCCAGCAGCTTCGCGGGAGAGGGGGAGACCCAGTACTTC.

The gene calls are TRBV5-4 and TRBJ2-5; TRBD2 matches at 8 bases. The CDR3 has 16 amino acids. V lost 0 bases to trimming and J lost 5 bases; unmatched junction nucleotides: 9. From germline, CDR1 is SGHNT and CDR2 YYREEE (reference sequence). The CDR3 DNA sequence: TGTGCCAGCAGCTTGGAAGGTAGCGGGACCTCTGAGACCCAGTACTTC. It codes for CASSLEGSGTSETQYF.

This clone showed up just a few times. V and J are TRBV12-2 and TRBJ2-3; the table's D call, TRBD2, has no DNA check behind it. TRBV12-2 counts as a pseudogene. The length of the CDR3 is 17 residues. The CDR3 reads CASRHDLIPLEEDTQYF. The CDR3 bases are TGTGCAAGTCGCCATGACTTGATACCCTTAGAGGAAGATACGCAGTATTTT.

This sequence joins TRBV5-1 and TRBJ2-5; weak D call: TRBD2 (6 bases). Per germline, CDR1 SGHRS and CDR2 YFSETQ. This CDR3 has 13 amino acids. V shed 6 bases and J shed 1 base, with 10 bases lying between them. The CDR3 DNA reads as TGCGCCAGCACTCGGGGGATCCAAGAGACCCAGTACTTC. Residues: CASTRGIQETQYF.